This T cell receptor (beta chain) was documented in a study of blood T cells in healthy people across ages. Study-wide results and caveats: Higher diversity and more naive CD4+ cells were features of long-lived donors, compared to aged donors.

Details on this clonotype: The antigen remains undetermined.

Germline assignment: CDR1 DFQATT and CDR2 SNEGSKA (reference sequence). The CDR3 contains 13 residues. J lost 3 bases, V lost 6 bases, and 6 bases had no gene match. A J-beta primer mix and a sample-barcoded 5' primer were used in a second PCR of roughly 7 to 12 cycles. Each cDNA molecule was tagged by a template-switch adaptor that had 12 random nucleotides. TCRdb recomputed calls from the 5' RACE reads with MiXCR, one row per CDR3 protein. The sample includes about 1.7 million distinct CDR3 sequences, 28% of them seen just once. Source material: blood. This receptor was identified in a woman in her twenties or thirties in good health. This chain connects TRBV20-1 to TRBJ2-7; 9 bases fit TRBD1. CDR3 sequence reads: CSAQLDRGYEQYF. The CDR3, as DNA: TGCAGTGCCCAACTGGACAGGGGCTACGAGCAGTACTTC.